One and the same sample provided the 6 T cell receptor beta chains below, sequenced in a study of Graves' ophthalmopathy and Graves' hyperthyroidism. TCR beta CDR3 amplification used RNA transcripts. HTBI primers served in a first-round RT-PCR, which a second-round multiplex PCR followed. In TCRdb, the multiplex PCR reads were re-called with MiXCR into one record per CDR3 protein. The sample records a few hundred thousand distinct CDR3 sequences, 20% to 25% being singletons. Material: peripheral blood. These receptors were obtained from a woman aged 50 to 65 with Graves' ophthalmopathy.

Ten or more counts support this clonotype. This chain connects TRBV27 to TRBJ2-4; D unclear. V lost 8 bases and J lost 1, with 9 bases in between. This CDR3 has 13 amino acids. Germline CDR1 and CDR2: MNHEY and SMNVEV (reference sequence). In nucleotides, the CDR3 is TGTGCCAGCCGCCTGGGGGCCAAAAACATTCAGTACTTC. The encoded protein is CASRLGAKNIQYF.

The chain couples TRBV3-1 to TRBJ1-1, with D perhaps TRBD1 (5 bases). Germline lookup yields CDR1 LGHDT and CDR2 YNNKEL (reference sequence). V was cut by 3 bases and J by 8 bases, with 13 bases left in between. CDR3 length equals 13 residues. The CDR3 nucleotides are TGTGCCAGCAGCCATCCACACCGGGGCGAAGCTTTCTTT. This gives the protein CASSHPHRGEAFF.

The rearrangement uses TRBV7-3 and TRBJ2-5, with 10 nucleotides matching TRBD2. CDR3 length equals 15 residues. Unmatched junction bases numbered 8, after V lost 5 bases and J lost 5 bases. CDR1 is SGHTA, CDR2 FQGTGA, per germline. Written as DNA, the CDR3 is TGTGCCAGCAGCACCAGCGGGGGGGCGGGGGAGACCCAGTACTTC. This encodes CASSTSGGAGETQYF.

This clonotype was recorded many times. The chain has TRBV3-1 and TRBJ2-7, with 11 bases lining up with TRBD1. CDR1 and CDR2 from the germline V gene are LGHDT and YNNKEL (reference sequence). The V gene end was trimmed by 4 bases and the J gene end by 7 bases; junction bases not matched to a gene: 9. The CDR3 runs 15 residues. The CDR3 region has the DNA TGTGCCAGCAGCCCGGGACAGGGGGTCACGAGGGAGCAGTACTTC. Amino acid sequence: CASSPGQGVTREQYF.

J is TRBJ1-2 and V is TRBV7-9, with D possibly TRBD1 on 5 matching bases. V was clipped by 2 bases and J by 8 bases, with 18 bases between them. The CDR3 spans 15 residues. CDR1 and CDR2 (germline): SEHNR, FQNEAQ (reference sequence). The CDR3 sequence: CASSLLPTVKGGYTF. The CDR3 DNA reads as TGTGCCAGCAGCTTACTCCCGACAGTAAAAGGGGGCTACACCTTC. The full variable domain, rest sourced from reference TRBV7-9 and TRBJ1-2, is DTGVSQNPRHKITKRGQNVTFRCDPISEHNRLYWYRQTLGQGPEFLTYFQNEAQLEKSRLLSDRFSAERPKGSFSTLEIQRTEQGDSAMYLCASSLLPTVKGGYTFGSGTRLTVV.

As concerns this clonotype: A read error is possible here, since a much larger clone lies one base away. This chain links TRBV7-2 with TRBJ2-7; no firm D call. The V and J ends lost 8 bases and 0 bases respectively, with 11 bases between them. The CDR3 covers 13 residues. Germline V lookup: CDR1 SGHTA, CDR2 FQGNSA. The CDR3 is CASGVAASYEQYF. In DNA form, the CDR3 reads TGTGCCAGCGGTGTGGCAGCCTCCTACGAGCAGTACTTC.